The 22 T cell receptor beta chains below were found in one sample sequenced in a study of T cells in Graves' hyperthyroidism and ophthalmopathy. RNA transcripts yielded amplified TCR beta CDR3 regions. Using the HTBI primer set, a first-round RT-PCR was run on the TCR CDR3. Each CDR3 protein gets one entry after TCRdb re-called the multiplex PCR reads with MiXCR. The table lists more than 500,000 distinct CDR3 sequences, 12% to 15% of them singletons. What was sequenced was blood. Receptors originate from a woman aged 35 to 49 with Graves' hyperthyroidism.

The rearrangement uses TRBV9 and TRBJ2-1; tentatively, D is TRBD2 (5 bases). This CDR3 has 15 amino acids. Trimming left V 1 base short and J 0 bases short, with 8 bases between. Germline CDR1 reads SGDLS; CDR2 reads YYNGEE. The CDR3 here is CASSVRADSYNEQFF. The CDR3 DNA sequence: TGTGCCAGCAGCGTACGAGCGGACTCCTACAATGAGCAGTTCTTC.

This clonotype was seen repeatedly, ten times or more. Here the CDR3 DNA reads TGTGCCAGCAGTCCCCGGAGACTAGCGAGCGATGAGCAGTTCTTC. The encoded protein is CASSPRRLASDEQFF. The chain joins TRBV27 to TRBJ2-1; 8 bases match TRBD2. The CDR3 is made up of 15 amino acids. The germline CDR1 and CDR2 sequences are MNHEY and SMNVEV (reference sequence). After removal of 5 bases from V and 8 bases from J, the junction contained 11 bases not matched to a gene.

This clonotype was detected ten times or more. The J gene is TRBJ2-1, the V gene TRBV6-5; TRBD2 might be the D (6 bases). V dropped 0 bases and J dropped 0 bases, with 9 bases sitting between them. The CDR3 extends over 16 amino acids. Germline values: CDR1 MNHEY, CDR2 SVGAGI. In DNA, the CDR3 is TGTGCCAGCAGTTACTCGGGAGGAAGCTCCTACAATGAGCAGTTCTTC. Translated, it gives CASSYSGGSSYNEQFF.

This clonotype was observed at least ten times. The rearrangement joins TRBV7-2 to TRBJ1-5; 7 nucleotides match TRBD1. The CDR3 is 16 amino acids. Germline CDR1 reads SGHTA; CDR2 reads FQGNSA. V trimming: 4 bases; J trimming: 3 bases; junction bases outside the gene matches: 9. DNA for the CDR3: TGTGCCAGCAGCTCGCTCGGGACAGTCCCCAATCAGCCCCAGCATTTT. Translating gives CASSSLGTVPNQPQHF.

A note on this clonotype: Given a much more abundant clone one base away, this may be a read error. V is TRBV28 and J is TRBJ2-4; D gene unclear. V dropped 10 bases and J dropped 0 bases, with 13 bases sitting between them. This CDR3 has 14 residues. Germline-derived CDR1 and CDR2 are MDHEN and SYDVKM. The CDR3 DNA sequence: TGTGCCAACAGATCGGCACTAGCCAAAAACATTCAGTACTTC. This encodes CANRSALAKNIQYF.

The chain employs TRBV28 and TRBJ2-2; D perhaps matches TRBD1 (6 bases). The V and J ends lost 3 bases and 1 base respectively, with 12 bases between them. Germline V gene data show CDR1 as MDHEN and CDR2 as SYDVKM. CDR3 length: 16 residues. DNA of the CDR3: TGTGCCAGCAGTTTGCCAACAGGGCTGAACACCGGGGAGCTGTTTTTT. Its translation is CASSLPTGLNTGELFF.

This clonotype turned up a few times. The chain links TRBV15 to TRBJ2-7; D gene uncertain. This CDR3 comprises 12 residues. V gave up 5 bases and J gave up 7 bases, with 12 bases separating them. Germline V gene sequence: CDR1 LNHNV, CDR2 YYDKDF (reference sequence). The DNA for the CDR3 is TGTGCCACCAGCTTACAGAATCGGGAGCAGTACTTC. This codes for CATSLQNREQYF.

This clonotype occurred many times. The chain links TRBV3-1 to TRBJ2-7; 9 nucleotides align to TRBD1. Trimming took 2 bases from V and 4 from J; bases not matched to a gene: 6. The germline V gene encodes CDR1 LGHDT and CDR2 YNNKEL (reference sequence). The CDR3 is made up of 15 amino acids. The CDR3 region is CASSQPGTGRYEQYF. CDR3 bases: TGTGCCAGCAGCCAACCCGGGACAGGGAGGTACGAGCAGTACTTC.

Ten or more counts support this clonotype. The J gene is TRBJ2-3, the V gene TRBV5-1, with 10 bases that match TRBD2. The germline V gene encodes CDR1 SGHRS and CDR2 YFSETQ. The trim removed 4 bases at V and 2 bases at J, leaving 4 bases unmatched. This CDR3 contains 15 residues. This CDR3 reads CASSIGLADTDTQYF. CDR3 nucleotides: TGCGCCAGCAGCATTGGACTAGCGGACACAGATACGCAGTATTTT.

This clonotype has a count of ten or more. V and J are TRBV7-9 and TRBJ2-1; 11 bases are shared with TRBD1. Trimming took 6 bases from V and 8 from J; bases not matched to a gene: 12. There are 16 residues in the CDR3. CDR1 SEHNR and CDR2 FQNEAQ come from the germline V gene (reference sequence). The CDR3 DNA reads as TGTGCCAGCAGGCCGAAACCGGGACAGGGGGATGATGAGCAGTTCTTC. This encodes CASRPKPGQGDDEQFF.

There are many counts of this clonotype. J is TRBJ2-7 and V is TRBV11-2, with a weak D call TRBD1 (5 bases). V lost 1 base and J 0 bases, leaving 10 bases between the germline ends. Germline V lookup: CDR1 SGHAT, CDR2 FQNNGV. CDR3 length: 15 residues. In DNA form, the CDR3 reads TGTGCCAGCAGCTTAGGGGGCGTAAGCTCCTACGAGCAGTACTTC. Its protein is CASSLGGVSSYEQYF.

Worth noting for this clonotype: A much larger clone differs by one base, so this may be a read error. V and J are TRBV6-1 and TRBJ2-5, with D possibly matching TRBD2 (7 bases). Germline loops: CDR1 MNHNS, CDR2 SASEGT. The CDR3 extends over 12 amino acids. CDR3 in amino acids: CAGSGGAGQKYF. CDR3 nucleotides: TGTGCCGGCAGTGGGGGGGCAGGGCAAAAGTACTTC.

About this clonotype itself: This CDR3 fails to terminate in the conserved phenylalanine or tryptophan, so it likely reflects a read error. The V gene is TRBV18, the J gene TRBJ1-3; D is unclear. Germline assignment: CDR1 KGHSH and CDR2 LQKENI. The CDR3 is made up of 17 amino acids. The V and J ends lost 3 bases and 0 bases respectively, with 15 bases between them. DNA of the CDR3: TGTGCCAGCTCACCTCAGAGCGGCCAAGGCTCTGGAAACACCATATATTCT. This codes for CASSPQSGQGSGNTIYS.

The chain combines TRBV5-6 with TRBJ2-1; 11 bases match TRBD2. The CDR3 is 16 residues long. CDR1 and CDR2 from the germline V gene are SGHDT and YYEEEE. J was trimmed by 3 bases and V by 4 bases; bases with no gene match: 6. In DNA, the CDR3 is TGTGCCAGCAGCCGTACAACTAGCGGGAGCTACAATGAGCAGTTCTTC. Its protein is CASSRTTSGSYNEQFF.

This clonotype was observed at least ten times. This rearrangement joins TRBV30 to TRBJ2-2; D call uncertain. The CDR3 is made up of 16 amino acids. V lost 0 bases, J lost 0 bases, and 11 bases lay in between. The V gene's germline CDR1 is GTSNPN and CDR2 SVGIG (reference sequence). Here the CDR3 DNA reads TGTGCCTGGAGTGTTTTCAGCGTATCGAACACCGGGGAGCTGTTTTTT. Its protein is CAWSVFSVSNTGELFF.

Turning to this clonotype: A much larger clone differs from this one at a single base, so this may be a read error. The chain employs TRBV27 and TRBJ2-5; D is possibly TRBD1 or TRBD2 (6 bases each). Germline V gene sequence: CDR1 MNHEY, CDR2 SMNVEV (reference sequence). The CDR3 totals 14 residues. The CDR3 region is CASSENGGQETQCF. DNA of the CDR3: TGTGCCAGCAGTGAAAACGGGGGACAAGAGACCCAGTGCTTC.

CDR3 nucleotides: TGCAGTGCTAGAGATTCGAGGGGCGGTTCGAGAGAGCAGTACTTC. It yields the protein CSARDSRGGSREQYF. The chain couples TRBV20-1 to TRBJ2-7; D is possibly TRBD1 or TRBD2 (5 bases each). This CDR3 has 15 residues. The V and J ends lost 0 bases and 7 bases respectively, with 19 bases between them. Germline V gene sequence: CDR1 DFQATT, CDR2 SNEGSKA (reference sequence).

There are many counts of this clonotype. The chain has TRBV28 and TRBJ1-5; D may be TRBD1 (5 bases). Germline CDR1 is MDHEN and CDR2 is SYDVKM. This CDR3 is 12 amino acids long. With 8 bases removed from V and 7 bases from J, the gap between germline ends came to 12 bases. CDR3 nucleotides: TGTGCCAGCGGGAGGGGTGGACAGCCCCAGCATTTT. It translates to CASGRGGQPQHF.

This clonotype was observed at least ten times. The chain couples TRBV27 to TRBJ2-1; a weak D match, TRBD2 (6 bases). V shed 2 bases and J shed 8 bases, with 19 bases lying between them. The CDR3 contains 16 residues. Germline V gives CDR1 MNHEY, CDR2 SMNVEV (reference sequence). The CDR3 sequence is CASSLEWTGAHDEQFF. DNA of the CDR3: TGTGCCAGCAGTTTAGAGTGGACGGGAGCCCATGATGAGCAGTTCTTC.

In this sample, this clonotype turned up many times. The V call is TRBV6-1, the J call TRBJ1-1; D unclear. The CDR3 totals 14 residues. Germline CDR1 is MNHNS and CDR2 is SASEGT. V dropped 7 bases and J dropped 8 bases, with 20 bases sitting between them. The DNA for the CDR3 is TGTGCCAGCATTCCTGACATCTTGATCGCCGAAGCTTTCTTT. This gives the protein CASIPDILIAEAFF.

This clonotype was counted only a few times. The chain couples TRBV9 to TRBJ2-1; 7 bases match TRBD2. The V gene end was trimmed by 1 base and the J gene end by 0 bases; junction bases not matched to a gene: 7. Germline-derived CDR1 and CDR2 are SGDLS and YYNGEE. The CDR3 consists of 17 residues. The CDR3 sequence: CASSVHTSVSSYNEQFF. In DNA form, the CDR3 reads TGTGCCAGCAGCGTACATACTAGCGTAAGCTCCTACAATGAGCAGTTCTTC.

This clonotype was seen a handful of times. V gene TRBV7-2 combines with J gene TRBJ2-2, with a possible D match to TRBD2 (6 bases). The germline V gene encodes CDR1 SGHTA and CDR2 FQGNSA. V was pared by 2 bases and J by 7 bases, with 14 bases between. This CDR3 has 15 residues. CDR3 DNA sequence: TGTGCCAGCAGCTTATCTTGGGGGGTTGGCGGGGAGCTGTTTTTT. It translates to CASSLSWGVGGELFF.